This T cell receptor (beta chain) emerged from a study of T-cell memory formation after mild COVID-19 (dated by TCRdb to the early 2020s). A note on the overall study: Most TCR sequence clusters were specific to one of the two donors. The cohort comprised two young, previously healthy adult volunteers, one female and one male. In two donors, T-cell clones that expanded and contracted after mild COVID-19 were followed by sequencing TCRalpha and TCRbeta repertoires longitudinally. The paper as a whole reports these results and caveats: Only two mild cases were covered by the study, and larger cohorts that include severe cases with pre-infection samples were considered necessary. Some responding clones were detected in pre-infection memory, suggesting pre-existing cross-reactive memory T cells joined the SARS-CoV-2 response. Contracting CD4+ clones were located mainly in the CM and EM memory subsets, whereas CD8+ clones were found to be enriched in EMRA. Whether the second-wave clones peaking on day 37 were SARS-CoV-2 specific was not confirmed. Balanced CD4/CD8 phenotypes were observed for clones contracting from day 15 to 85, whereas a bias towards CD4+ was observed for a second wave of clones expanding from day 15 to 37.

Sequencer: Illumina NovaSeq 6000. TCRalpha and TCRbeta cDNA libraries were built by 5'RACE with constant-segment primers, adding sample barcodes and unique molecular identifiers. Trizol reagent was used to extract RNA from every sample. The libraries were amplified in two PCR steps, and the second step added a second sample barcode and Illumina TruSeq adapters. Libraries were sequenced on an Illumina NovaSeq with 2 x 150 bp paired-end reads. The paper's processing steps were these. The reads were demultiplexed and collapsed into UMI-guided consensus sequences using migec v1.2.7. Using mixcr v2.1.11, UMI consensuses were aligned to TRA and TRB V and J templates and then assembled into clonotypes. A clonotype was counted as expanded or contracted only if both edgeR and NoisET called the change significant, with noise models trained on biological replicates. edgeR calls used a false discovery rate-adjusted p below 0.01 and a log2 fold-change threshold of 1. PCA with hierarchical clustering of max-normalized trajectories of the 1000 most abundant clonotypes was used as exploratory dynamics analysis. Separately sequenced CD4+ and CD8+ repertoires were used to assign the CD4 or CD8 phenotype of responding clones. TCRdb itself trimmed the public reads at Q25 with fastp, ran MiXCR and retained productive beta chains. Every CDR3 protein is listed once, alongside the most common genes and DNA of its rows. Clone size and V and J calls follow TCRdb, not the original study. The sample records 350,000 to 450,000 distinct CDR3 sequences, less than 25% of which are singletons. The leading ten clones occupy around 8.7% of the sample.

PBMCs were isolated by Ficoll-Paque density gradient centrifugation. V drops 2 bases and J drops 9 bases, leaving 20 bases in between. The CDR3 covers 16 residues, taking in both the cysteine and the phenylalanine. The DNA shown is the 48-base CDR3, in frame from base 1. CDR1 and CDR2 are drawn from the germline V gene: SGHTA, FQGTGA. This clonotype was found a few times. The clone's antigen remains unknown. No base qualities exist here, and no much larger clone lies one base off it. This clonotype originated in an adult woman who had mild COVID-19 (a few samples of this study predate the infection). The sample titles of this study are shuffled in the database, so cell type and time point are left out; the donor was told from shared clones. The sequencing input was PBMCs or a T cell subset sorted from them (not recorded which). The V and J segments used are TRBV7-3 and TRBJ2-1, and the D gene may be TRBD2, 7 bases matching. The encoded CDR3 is CASSLLRFRGAGEQFF. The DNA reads TGTGCCAGCAGCTTATTGAGGTTCCGGGGGGCAGGTGAGCAGTTCTTC. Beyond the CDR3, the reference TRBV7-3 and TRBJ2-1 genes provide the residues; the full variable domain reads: GAGVSQTPSNKVTEKGKYVELRCDPISGHTALYWYRQSLGQGPEFLIYFQGTGAADDSGLPNDRFFAVRPEGSVSTLKIQRTERGDSAVYLCASSLLRFRGAGEQFFGPGTRLTVL.